This is a list of T cell receptor beta chains from one sample in a study of early T cells in non-severe SARS-CoV-2 infection. Each CDR3 protein is one row after TCRdb ran MiXCR on the 5' RACE reads. The top ten hold 9.4% of the sample, which has roughly 50,000 distinct CDR3 sequences, around 7.5% seen once. The specimen sequenced was whole blood. The receptors derive from an adult who was a healthcare worker with PCR-confirmed SARS-CoV-2 infection or an uninfected control (not recorded which). CDR3s include the opening cysteine and the closing phenylalanine or tryptophan. Clone size is shown for a subset of rows, as once, few, many or a class of expanded clone.

J	V	size	length	CDR3
TRBJ1-3	TRBV20-1	-	13	CSAQTGTGNTIYF
TRBJ2-2	TRBV5-1	-	17	CASSSQTGQGGTGELFF
TRBJ2-7	TRBV4-3	many	16	CASSQDETSGSYEQYF
TRBJ2-2	TRBV7-2	few	14	CASSLEAGAGELFF
TRBJ1-5	TRBV2	many	14	CASTQGGAGQPQHF
TRBJ2-7	TRBV4-1	-	15	CASSQDGRGTYEQYF
TRBJ1-5	TRBV9	many	15	CASSVDGTGGQPQHF
TRBJ2-3	TRBV7-9	few	16	CASSLTSGRERDTQYF
TRBJ2-7	TRBV6-2/TRBV6-3	-	16	CASSYRPWQGDYEQYF
TRBJ1-1	TRBV14	few	15	CASSQVVGPGTEAFF
TRBJ2-2	TRBV20-1	few	13	CSAGPLSTGELFF
TRBJ2-5	TRBV29-1	medium-sized	15	CSVEGWTGWEETQYF
TRBJ2-7	TRBV7-8	many	12	CASSPAAYEQYF
TRBJ1-2	TRBV7-3	-	14	CASRPGQLDYGYTF
TRBJ2-5	TRBV5-4	many	16	CASSPGLAGGPETQYF
TRBJ1-2	TRBV29-1	few	8	CSTSVETF
TRBJ2-1	TRBV7-9	many	14	CASSLEQIYNEQFF